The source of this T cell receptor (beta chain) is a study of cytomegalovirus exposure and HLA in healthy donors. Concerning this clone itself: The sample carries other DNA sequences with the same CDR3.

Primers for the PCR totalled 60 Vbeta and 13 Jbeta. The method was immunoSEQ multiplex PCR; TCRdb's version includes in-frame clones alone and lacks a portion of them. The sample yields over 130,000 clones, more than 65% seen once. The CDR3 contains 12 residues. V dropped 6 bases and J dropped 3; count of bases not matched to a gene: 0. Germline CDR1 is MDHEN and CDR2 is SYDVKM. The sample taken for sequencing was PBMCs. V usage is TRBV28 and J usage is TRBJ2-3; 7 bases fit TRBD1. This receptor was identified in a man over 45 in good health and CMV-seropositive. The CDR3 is CASSRGTDTQYF. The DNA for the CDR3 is TGTGCCAGCAGCAGGGGGACAGATACGCAGTATTTT.